This T cell receptor beta chain was profiled in a study of T and B cells in COVID-19 patients. Overall study: The recovered patients had mostly mild to moderate COVID-19 with outpatient management.

This clonotype showed up many times. The V gene's germline CDR1 is MNHEY and CDR2 SVGEGT. The CDR3 has 13 amino acids. V lost 8 bases and J 8 bases, leaving 13 bases between the germline ends. Each TRB amplification used about 220-500 ng of genomic DNA from blood. Multiplex PCR with BIOMED2 TRB-A/B primer pools amplified TRB rearrangements. In TCRdb, the multiplex PCR reads were re-called with MiXCR into one record per CDR3 protein. The table shows roughly 18,000 distinct CDR3 sequences, with around 30% occurring only once. This receptor was taken from a human donor who had recovered from COVID-19. V gene TRBV6-2 or TRBV6-3 combines with J gene TRBJ1-6; no definite D call. Sequences were obtained from blood. The DNA of the CDR3 is TGTGCCAGCCTCGGACTTCCTCATTCACCCCTCCACTTT. Protein product: CASLGLPHSPLHF.